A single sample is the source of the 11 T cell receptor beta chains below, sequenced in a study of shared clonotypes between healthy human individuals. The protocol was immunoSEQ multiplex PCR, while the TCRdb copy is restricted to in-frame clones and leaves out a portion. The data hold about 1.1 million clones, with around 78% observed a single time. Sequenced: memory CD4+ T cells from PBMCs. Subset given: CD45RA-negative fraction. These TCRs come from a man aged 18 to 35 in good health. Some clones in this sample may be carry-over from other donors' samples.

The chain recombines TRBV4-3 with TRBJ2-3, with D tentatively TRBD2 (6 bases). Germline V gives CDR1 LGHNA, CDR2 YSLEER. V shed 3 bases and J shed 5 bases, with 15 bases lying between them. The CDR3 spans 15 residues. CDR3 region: CASSHGGVGEDTQYF. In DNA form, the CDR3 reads TGCGCCAGCAGCCACGGGGGAGTGGGTGAAGATACGCAGTATTTT.

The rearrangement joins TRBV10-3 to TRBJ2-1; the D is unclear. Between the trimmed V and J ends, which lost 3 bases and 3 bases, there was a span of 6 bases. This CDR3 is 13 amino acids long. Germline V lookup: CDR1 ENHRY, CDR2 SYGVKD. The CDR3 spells CAISDTVYNEQFF. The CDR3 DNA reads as TGTGCCATCAGTGACACAGTCTACAATGAGCAGTTCTTC.

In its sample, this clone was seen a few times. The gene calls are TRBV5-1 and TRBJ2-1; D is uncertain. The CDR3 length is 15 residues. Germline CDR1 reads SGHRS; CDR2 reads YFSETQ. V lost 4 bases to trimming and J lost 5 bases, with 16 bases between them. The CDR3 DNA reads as TGCGCCAGCAGCGCGGACCGTCCGGTAAACAATGAGCAGTTCTTC. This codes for CASSADRPVNNEQFF.

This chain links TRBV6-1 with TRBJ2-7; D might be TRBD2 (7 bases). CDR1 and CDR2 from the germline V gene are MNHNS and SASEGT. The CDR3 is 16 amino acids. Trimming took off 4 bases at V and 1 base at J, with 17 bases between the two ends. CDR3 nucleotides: TGTGCCAGCAGTGGCCCCGACGGGGGGCGATCCTACGAGCAGTACTTC. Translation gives CASSGPDGGRSYEQYF.

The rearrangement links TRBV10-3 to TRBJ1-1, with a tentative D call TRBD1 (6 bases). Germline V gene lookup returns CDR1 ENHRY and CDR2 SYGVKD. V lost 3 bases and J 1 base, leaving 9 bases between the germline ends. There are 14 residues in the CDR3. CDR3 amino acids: CAISDWGQNTEAFF. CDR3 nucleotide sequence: TGTGCCATCAGTGATTGGGGACAGAACACTGAAGCTTTCTTT.

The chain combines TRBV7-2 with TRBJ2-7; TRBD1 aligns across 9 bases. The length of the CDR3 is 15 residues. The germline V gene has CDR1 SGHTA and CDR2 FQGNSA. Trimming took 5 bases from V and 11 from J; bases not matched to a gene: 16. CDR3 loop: CASSLLSGQGILEYF. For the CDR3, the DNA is TGTGCCAGCAGCCTCCTTTCGGGACAGGGAATCTTGGAGTACTTC.

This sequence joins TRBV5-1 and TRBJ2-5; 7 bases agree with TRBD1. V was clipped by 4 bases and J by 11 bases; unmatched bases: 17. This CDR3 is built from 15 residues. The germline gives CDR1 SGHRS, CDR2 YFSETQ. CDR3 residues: CASSLGRLAQGEQYF. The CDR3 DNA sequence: TGCGCCAGCAGCCTAGGTAGACTGGCCCAGGGGGAGCAGTACTTC.

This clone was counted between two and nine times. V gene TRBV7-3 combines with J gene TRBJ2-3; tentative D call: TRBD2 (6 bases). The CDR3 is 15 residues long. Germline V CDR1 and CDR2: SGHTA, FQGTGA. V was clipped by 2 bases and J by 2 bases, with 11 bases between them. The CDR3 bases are TGTGCCAGCAGCTTAGTGGGGGACTCCACAGATACGCAGTATTTT. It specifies CASSLVGDSTDTQYF.

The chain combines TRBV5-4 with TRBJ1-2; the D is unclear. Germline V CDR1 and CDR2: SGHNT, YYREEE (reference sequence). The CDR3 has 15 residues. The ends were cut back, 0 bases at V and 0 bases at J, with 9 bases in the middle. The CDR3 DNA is TGTGCCAGCAGCTTGGCGGCAGGAGCTAACTATGGCTACACCTTC. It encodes CASSLAAGANYGYTF.

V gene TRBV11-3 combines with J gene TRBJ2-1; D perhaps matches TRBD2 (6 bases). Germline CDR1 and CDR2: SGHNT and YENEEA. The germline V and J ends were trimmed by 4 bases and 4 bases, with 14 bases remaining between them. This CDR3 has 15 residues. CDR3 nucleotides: TGTGCCAGCAGCTCCAGAGGAGGGAAGTACAATGAGCAGTTCTTC. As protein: CASSSRGGKYNEQFF.

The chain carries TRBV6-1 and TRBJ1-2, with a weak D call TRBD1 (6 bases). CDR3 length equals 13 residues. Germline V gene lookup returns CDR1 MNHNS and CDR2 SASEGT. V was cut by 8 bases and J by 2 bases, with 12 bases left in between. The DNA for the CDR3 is TGTGCCAGCCGGGACACATTGAACTATGGCTACACCTTC. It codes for CASRDTLNYGYTF.